The T cell receptor beta chain under discussion was sequenced for a study of T-cell reconstitution after alpha-beta-depleted transplantation in children (dated by TCRdb to the mid-2010s). Notes on the research overall: The study quantitatively tracked T-cell immune reconstitution after TCRalphabeta/CD19-depleted allogeneic hematopoietic cell transplantation in children using TCR repertoire profiling. The full study reports these points: Over subsequent months, a decline in hyperexpanded clone frequencies was noted, and after one year, T-cell counts and TCRbeta diversity were mostly ascribed to newly produced T cells. About two months after transplant, the apparently early recovery of alphabetaT-cell counts reportedly depended on just several hundred clones that had expanded rapidly and came from non-depleted graft cells. In some patients, the high TCRbeta diversity seen at day 60 was put down to recipient T cells and intrathymic progenitors that had survived conditioning.

The treatment or condition label, read with the paper, signifies: allogeneic hematopoietic cell transplantation with graft depleted of TCRalphabeta T cells and CD19 B cells. TCRalphabeta/CD19-depleted allogeneic hematopoietic cell grafts were given to the transplant recipients, all of whom were children. Turning to this clonotype: Its antigen target is currently unknown. Nothing much larger sits one base from this clone, and base qualities are not available.

Ends trimmed: V by 3 bases, J by 2 bases; bases unmatched to a gene: 5. CDR1 LGHNA and CDR2 YSLEER are derived from the germline V gene. The CDR3 measures 15 amino acids from cysteine to phenylalanine. Of the read, only the CDR3 DNA is kept; its 45 bases are in frame from base 1. The library was generated by PCR. TCRdb shows the sequencer as Illumina HiSeq 2500. TCR library preparation used molecular barcoding, with unique molecular identifiers applied to normalize quantification of the TCRbeta repertoire. TCRdb redid the processing of the public reads, applying fastp at Q25 and MiXCR, and retained in-frame beta chains. Rows are unified per CDR3 protein, each entry keeping the most common DNA and genes. The sample has under 450,000 distinct CDR3 sequences on record, about a sixth of them singletons. The ten largest clones capture 29% of the sample.

The chain joins TRBV4-3 to TRBJ2-7; 9 central nucleotides agree with TRBD1. This sample comprised PBMCs, mostly from graft donor cells, obtained 360 days after TCRalphabeta/CD19-depleted stem cell transplant. The source of this sequence is a boy in the first two years of life who had a stem cell transplant for Wiskott-Aldrich syndrome, so the T cells may come from the graft donor. The nucleotides read TGCGCCAGCAGCCAGACAGGGGGATTGACCTACGAGCAGTACTTC. It specifies CASSQTGGLTYEQYF.